The 24 T cell receptor beta chains below all came from one sample that was sequenced in a study of OX40 agonist ivuxolimab in advanced cancers. Here immunoSEQ multiplex PCR was the method, and the copy in TCRdb shows in-frame clones only, minus some. The table shows some 54,000 clones, with 70% to 90% occurring only once. The source material was CD4+ or CD8+ T cells sorted from blood, sampled in a trial of the OX40 agonist ivuxolimab. The receptors derive from an adult with an advanced solid tumor such as melanoma, head and neck, liver or kidney cancer.

Only a few counts were recorded for this clone. The chain has TRBV6-5 and TRBJ2-7, with D perhaps assigned TRBD1 or TRBD2 (5 bases each). Trimming took off 2 bases at V and 3 bases at J, with 8 bases between the two ends. Germline V gene lookup returns CDR1 MNHEY and CDR2 SVGAGI. This CDR3 has 13 residues. The CDR3 sequence is CASSYGTNYEQYF. CDR3 coding DNA: TGTGCCAGCAGTTACGGGACGAACTACGAGCAGTACTTC.

The chain combines TRBV11-2 with TRBJ2-7; D is perhaps TRBD1 (6 bases). V lost 5 bases and J 2 bases, leaving 16 bases between the germline ends. This CDR3 region has 15 residues. Per the germline V gene, CDR1 is SGHAT and CDR2 is FQNNGV. CDR3 nucleotides: TGTGCCAGCAGCCCCTCCAGGGGACCGGCCTACGAGCAGTACTTC. Its protein product is CASSPSRGPAYEQYF.

The rearrangement links TRBV7-2 to TRBJ1-1, with unresolved D. The V end lost 5 bases, the J end lost 2 bases, and 12 bases lay between the germline ends. The CDR3 runs to 14 residues. In germline, CDR1 is SGHTA, CDR2 FQGNSA. The CDR3: CASSPRRYNTEAFF. The CDR3 DNA reads as TGTGCCAGCAGCCCCCGTCGGTACAACACTGAAGCTTTCTTT.

The chain combines TRBV6-1 with TRBJ1-1, with a tentative D call TRBD1 (6 bases). CDR1 MNHNS and CDR2 SASEGT come from the germline V gene. The CDR3 sequence is 13 residues long. Trimming pared 6 bases from V and 2 bases from J, leaving 10 bases between. The CDR3 loop is CASRRGVNTEAFF. CDR3 DNA sequence: TGTGCCAGCAGGAGGGGGGTAAACACTGAAGCTTTCTTT.

The J gene is TRBJ1-3, the V gene TRBV10-3; 8 nucleotides line up with TRBD1. The ends lost 10 bases at V and 6 bases at J; junction bases unmatched: 11. This CDR3 has 14 residues. CDR1 and CDR2 (germline): ENHRY, SYGVKD. CDR3: CATGQTGDQNTIYF. The DNA for the CDR3 is TGTGCCACCGGCCAGACAGGGGATCAAAACACCATATATTTT.

The V gene is TRBV30, the J gene TRBJ1-5; D is undetermined. CDR3 length equals 13 residues. The germline gives CDR1 GTSNPN, CDR2 SVGIG (reference sequence). V shed 4 bases and J shed 0 bases, with 7 bases lying between them. As DNA, the CDR3 is TGTGCCTGGAATGGGTTTAGCAATCAGCCCCAGCATTTT. As protein: CAWNGFSNQPQHF.

V usage is TRBV5-8 and J usage is TRBJ2-7; D possibly corresponds to TRBD2 (5 bases). The CDR3 has 15 residues. With 4 bases removed from V and 3 bases from J, the gap between germline ends came to 17 bases. Germline V gene lookup returns CDR1 SGHTS and CDR2 YDEGEE. The CDR3 loop is CASSPWALRDYEQYF. As DNA, the CDR3 is TGTGCCAGCAGCCCGTGGGCGTTGAGGGACTACGAGCAGTACTTC.

The chain couples TRBV11-1 to TRBJ1-2; tentatively, D is TRBD1 (6 bases). V gave up 3 bases and J gave up 6 bases, with 17 bases separating them. Germline V gene lookup returns CDR1 SGHAT and CDR2 FQDESV (reference sequence). CDR3 length equals 15 residues. CDR3 sequence: CASSLYRGGTDGYTF. CDR3 bases: TGTGCCAGCAGCTTGTACCGCGGGGGCACCGATGGCTACACCTTC.

This chain links TRBV25-1 with TRBJ1-1, with a weak D call TRBD1 (5 bases). V gave up 4 bases and J gave up 5 bases, with 14 bases separating them. The length of the CDR3 is 14 residues. The V gene's germline CDR1 is MGHDK and CDR2 SYGVNS. In DNA form, the CDR3 reads TGTGCCAGCAGTGCCCGAGAAAAGGGGACTGAAGCTTTCTTT. Protein product: CASSAREKGTEAFF.

The rearrangement links TRBV9 to TRBJ1-3; unclear D gene. Germline lookup yields CDR1 SGDLS and CDR2 YYNGEE. The length of the CDR3 is 13 residues. Between the trimmed V and J ends, which lost 2 bases and 0 bases, there was a span of 3 bases. The CDR3 spells CASSVPSGNTIYF. The CDR3 DNA reads TGTGCCAGCAGCGTCCCCTCTGGAAACACCATATATTTT.

J is TRBJ2-2 and V is TRBV6-5; 9 positions match TRBD1. Unmatched junction bases numbered 5, after V lost 4 bases and J lost 5 bases. The CDR3 length is 15 residues. Germline CDR1 and CDR2: MNHEY and SVGAGI. The CDR3 reads CASSFGTGTTGELFF. The CDR3 region has the DNA TGTGCCAGCAGTTTTGGGACAGGGACAACCGGGGAGCTGTTTTTT.

This sequence joins TRBV30 and TRBJ2-1, with TRBD2 matching 12 bases. The J segment lost 10 bases and the V segment lost 5 bases, leaving 9 bases of the junction unmatched. CDR3 length: 14 residues. Germline V lookup: CDR1 GTSNPN, CDR2 SVGIG (reference sequence). CDR3 sequence: CAWALAGGLGEQFF. CDR3 nucleotide sequence: TGTGCCTGGGCACTAGCGGGAGGTCTTGGCGAGCAGTTCTTC.

This rearrangement joins TRBV6-1 to TRBJ2-4; perhaps TRBD2 as D (6 bases). Germline-derived CDR1 and CDR2 are MNHNS and SASEGT. V lost 7 bases, J lost 7 bases, and 14 bases lay in between. The CDR3 spans 13 residues. The CDR3 DNA sequence: TGTGCCAGCACGGCGGGATTAAGGAACATTCAGTACTTC. Translating gives CASTAGLRNIQYF.

The chain combines TRBV25-1 with TRBJ2-4; D is uncertain. Between the trimmed V and J ends, which lost 1 base and 9 bases, there was a span of 7 bases. This CDR3 is 12 amino acids long. Per germline, CDR1 MGHDK and CDR2 SYGVNS. CDR3: CASSESGVIQYF. The CDR3, as DNA: TGTGCCAGCAGTGAATCTGGTGTCATTCAGTACTTC.

The chain links TRBV5-1 to TRBJ2-5, with D possibly TRBD2 on 5 matching bases. Per the germline V gene, CDR1 is SGHRS and CDR2 is YFSETQ. V was shortened by 3 bases and J by 2 bases, with 11 bases between the two germline ends. The CDR3 spans 14 residues. This CDR3 reads CASSSSGLQETQYF. As DNA, the CDR3 is TGCGCCAGCAGCTCTTCGGGATTACAAGAGACCCAGTACTTC. The complete variable domain, with remaining parts taken from reference TRBV5-1 and TRBJ2-5, reads KAGVTQTPRYLIKTRGQQVTLSCSPISGHRSVSWYQQTPGQGLQFLFEYFSETQRNKGNFPGRFSGRQFSNSRSEMNVSTLELGDSALYLCASSSSGLQETQYFGPGTRLLVL.

The chain carries TRBV25-1 and TRBJ2-3; no definite D call. In germline, CDR1 is MGHDK, CDR2 SYGVNS. There are 13 residues in the CDR3. Trimming stripped 1 base from V and 1 base from J, with 3 bases between. The CDR3 loop reads CASSESGTDTQYF. The CDR3, as DNA: TGTGCCAGCAGTGAATCCGGCACAGATACGCAGTATTTT.

This clone showed up just a few times. This chain joins TRBV19 and TRBJ1-1; 7 nucleotides align to TRBD1. The CDR3 spans 15 residues. Germline V gene lookup returns CDR1 LNHDA and CDR2 SQIVND (reference sequence). Trimming took 5 bases from V and 1 from J; bases not matched to a gene: 7. The CDR3 nucleotides are TGTGCCAGTAGTGGGATGGGACAGCAGAACACTGAAGCTTTCTTT. Its translation is CASSGMGQQNTEAFF.

The rearrangement links TRBV5-1 to TRBJ2-5; D gene ambiguous. CDR3 length equals 14 residues. V gave up 4 bases and J gave up 2 bases, with 12 bases separating them. Germline V CDR1 and CDR2: SGHRS, YFSETQ. CDR3 sequence reads: CASSPLGKQETQYF. Here the CDR3 DNA reads TGCGCCAGCAGCCCCCTGGGGAAGCAAGAGACCCAGTACTTC.

V gene TRBV29-1 combines with J gene TRBJ2-3, with 8 bases that match TRBD2. Unmatched junction bases numbered 3, after V lost 2 bases and J lost 5 bases. The CDR3 spans 13 residues. CDR1 SQVTM and CDR2 ANQGSEA come from the germline V gene. The CDR3 sequence: CSVEYGREDTQYF. Here the CDR3 DNA reads TGCAGCGTTGAATACGGGAGGGAAGATACGCAGTATTTT.

The CDR3 DNA reads TGTGCCAGCAGCCCCTCGACCGTAGCAGGCCGAAATACGCAGTATTTT. This gives the protein CASSPSTVAGRNTQYF. The V call is TRBV7-3, the J call TRBJ2-3; D is unresolved. The germline gives CDR1 SGHTA, CDR2 FQGTGA. V lost 5 bases to trimming and J lost 7 bases, with 22 bases between them. The CDR3 extends over 16 amino acids.

The chain recombines TRBV27 with TRBJ2-3; D call uncertain. The CDR3 runs 15 residues. Trimming shortened V by 1 base and J by 1 base, and 9 bases separated the two germline ends. Germline CDR1 reads MNHEY; CDR2 reads SMNVEV (reference sequence). The CDR3 is CASSLLEYGTDTQYF. DNA of the CDR3: TGTGCCAGCAGTTTATTGGAATACGGCACAGATACGCAGTATTTT.

This clone was seen only once. V is TRBV19 and J is TRBJ2-7; 9 bases match TRBD2. CDR1 and CDR2 from the germline V gene are LNHDA and SQIVND (reference sequence). This CDR3 spans 12 amino acids. V dropped 8 bases and J dropped 4; count of bases not matched to a gene: 3. The CDR3 sequence is CASSLAGYEQYF. Here the CDR3 DNA reads TGTGCCAGTTCACTAGCGGGTTACGAGCAGTACTTC.

V and J are TRBV6-1 and TRBJ2-7, with D unresolved. Per the germline V gene, CDR1 is MNHNS and CDR2 is SASEGT. Trimming left V 6 bases short and J 6 bases short, with 15 bases between. This CDR3 contains 13 residues. The CDR3 here is CASSRTHMAEQYF. CDR3 sequence (DNA): TGTGCCAGCAGCCGGACCCATATGGCCGAGCAGTACTTC.

This rearrangement joins TRBV5-1 to TRBJ2-7; no clear D gene. Trimming took 0 bases from V and 0 from J, leaving 7 bases between them. Germline CDR1 is SGHRS and CDR2 is YFSETQ. The CDR3 has 14 residues. This CDR3 reads CASSLVQSSYEQYF. In DNA form, the CDR3 reads TGCGCCAGCAGCTTGGTACAAAGCTCCTACGAGCAGTACTTC.